The rows below give T cell receptor beta chains drawn from one sample of a study of human T cells and chemical hapten exposure. TCRdb called the RACE reads again in MiXCR, with one record for every CDR3 protein. The sample includes approximately 400,000 distinct CDR3 sequences, approximately 5% of them seen just once. The specimen comprised whole blood, sampled in connection with sensitization to the hapten diphenylcyclopropenone (DPC). Receptors originate from a woman aged 45-65 years with alopecia areata. Some clones in this sample may be carry-over from other donors' samples. Both conserved end residues are part of each CDR3. A D gene is named only where the DNA matches it firmly. Rows may omit the clone size; those that give it use once, few, many or a size class.

d_call: NA; clone_size: few; j_call: TRBJ1-4; v_call: TRBV6-4; cdr3_aa: CASTNTGAGGKLFF; cdr3_nt: TGTGCCAGCACTAACACAGGCGCCGGAGGAAAACTGTTTTTT
d_call: NA; clone_size: few; j_call: TRBJ2-1; v_call: TRBV23-1; cdr3_aa: CANFSGTQAGIDEQFF; cdr3_nt: TGCGCCAACTTCTCCGGGACTCAGGCAGGGATCGATGAGCAGTTCTTC
d_call: NA; clone_size: NA; j_call: TRBJ1-2; v_call: TRBV6-6; cdr3_aa: CASSYSEDYGYTF; cdr3_nt: TGTGCCAGCAGTTACAGCGAGGACTATGGCTACACCTTC
d_call: NA; clone_size: many; j_call: TRBJ2-1; v_call: TRBV28; cdr3_aa: CASKGEGEQFF; cdr3_nt: TGTGCCAGTAAAGGGGAAGGTGAGCAGTTCTTC
d_call: TRBD1; clone_size: few; j_call: TRBJ2-3; v_call: TRBV29-1; cdr3_aa: CSVEAGTGVADTQYF; cdr3_nt: TGCAGCGTTGAAGCCGGGACAGGGGTAGCAGATACGCAGTATTTT
d_call: TRBD1; clone_size: few; j_call: TRBJ1-6; v_call: TRBV12-3/TRBV12-4; cdr3_aa: CASSSRTGGSPLHF; cdr3_nt: TGTGCCAGCAGTTCCCGGACAGGGGGTTCACCCCTCCACTTT
d_call: TRBD2; clone_size: many; j_call: TRBJ2-5; v_call: TRBV9; cdr3_aa: CASSVSASGSGETQYF; cdr3_nt: TGTGCCAGCAGCGTAAGTGCTAGCGGGAGTGGAGAGACCCAGTACTTC
d_call: TRBD1; clone_size: few; j_call: TRBJ1-2; v_call: TRBV11-2; cdr3_aa: CASSSLRQGLHYGYTF; cdr3_nt: TGTGCCAGCAGCTCCTTACGACAGGGTCTGCACTATGGCTACACCTTC
d_call: NA; clone_size: few; j_call: TRBJ2-6; v_call: TRBV2; cdr3_aa: CASRKDTGANVLTF; cdr3_nt: TGTGCCAGCAGAAAGGATACTGGGGCCAACGTCCTGACTTTC
d_call: NA; clone_size: many; j_call: TRBJ2-1; v_call: TRBV12-3/TRBV12-4; cdr3_aa: CASSPTTGSVIGQFF; cdr3_nt: TGTGCCAGCAGCCCAACCACAGGGTCAGTTATAGGGCAGTTCTTC
d_call: NA; clone_size: many; j_call: TRBJ2-3; v_call: TRBV13; cdr3_aa: CASLWAVEQLDTQYF; cdr3_nt: TGTGCCAGCCTTTGGGCAGTTGAACAGTTGGATACGCAGTATTTT
d_call: TRBD1; clone_size: NA; j_call: TRBJ1-1; v_call: TRBV15; cdr3_aa: CATSRGDRDSTEAFF; cdr3_nt: TGTGCCACCAGCAGAGGGGACCGGGACAGCACTGAAGCTTTCTTT
d_call: NA; clone_size: many; j_call: TRBJ2-6; v_call: TRBV5-5; cdr3_aa: CASSSGFFGSYSGANVLTF; cdr3_nt: TGTGCCAGCAGTTCGGGGTTCTTCGGGTCCTACTCTGGGGCCAACGTCCTGACTTTC
d_call: NA; clone_size: NA; j_call: TRBJ1-3; v_call: TRBV2; cdr3_aa: CASTSESSGNTIYF; cdr3_nt: TGTGCCAGCACGTCTGAGAGCTCTGGAAACACCATATATTTT
d_call: NA; clone_size: NA; j_call: TRBJ2-3; v_call: TRBV15; cdr3_aa: CATSRDRVAQYF; cdr3_nt: TGTGCCACCAGCAGAGATCGGGTAGCGCAGTATTTT
d_call: NA; clone_size: NA; j_call: TRBJ1-2; v_call: TRBV5-6; cdr3_aa: CASSRRAYQILF; cdr3_nt: TGTGCCAGCAGCCGGCGGGCTTACCAAATCCTCTTC
d_call: TRBD1; clone_size: few; j_call: TRBJ1-6; v_call: TRBV12-3/TRBV12-4; cdr3_aa: CASRTGVINSPLHF; cdr3_nt: TGTGCCAGCAGAACAGGGGTTATCAATTCACCCCTCCACTTT
d_call: NA; clone_size: many; j_call: TRBJ1-3; v_call: TRBV3-1; cdr3_aa: CASSQRRGNTIYF; cdr3_nt: TGTGCCAGCAGCCAACGAAGAGGAAACACCATATATTTT
d_call: NA; clone_size: NA; j_call: TRBJ1-1; v_call: TRBV27; cdr3_aa: CASSSFGRGMGTEAFF; cdr3_nt: TGTGCCAGCAGTAGTTTTGGTAGGGGCATGGGCACTGAAGCTTTCTTT